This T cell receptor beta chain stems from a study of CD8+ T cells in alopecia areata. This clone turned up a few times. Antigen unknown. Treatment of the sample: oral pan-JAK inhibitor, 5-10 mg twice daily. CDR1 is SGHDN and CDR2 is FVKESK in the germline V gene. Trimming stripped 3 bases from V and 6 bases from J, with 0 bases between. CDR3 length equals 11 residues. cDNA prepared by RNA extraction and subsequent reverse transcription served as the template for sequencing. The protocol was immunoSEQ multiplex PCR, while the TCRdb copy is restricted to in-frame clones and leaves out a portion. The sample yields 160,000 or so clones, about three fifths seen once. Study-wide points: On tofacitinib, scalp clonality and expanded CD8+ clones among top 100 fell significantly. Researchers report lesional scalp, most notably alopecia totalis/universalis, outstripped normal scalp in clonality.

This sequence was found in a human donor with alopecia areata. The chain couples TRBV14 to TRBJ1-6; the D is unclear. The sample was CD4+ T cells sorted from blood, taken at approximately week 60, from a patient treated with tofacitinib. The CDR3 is CASSHNSPLHF. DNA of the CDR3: TGTGCCAGCAGCCATAATTCACCCCTCCACTTT.